Following are 14 T cell receptor beta chains from one sample sequenced in a study of blood T cell repertoires in COVID-19. Generated by immunoSEQ multiplex PCR, the TCRdb table keeps only in-frame clones and is missing some. The sample has around 160,000 clones, 70% to 90% seen once. Material for sequencing was peripheral blood. The receptors derive from a woman aged 60-70 years with COVID-19, enrolled during active disease.

The chain combines TRBV10-1 with TRBJ1-1; D is uncertain. The CDR3 is 12 residues long. Trimming shortened V by 9 bases and J by 5 bases, and 13 bases separated the two germline ends. Germline-derived CDR1 and CDR2 are WNHNN and SYGVQD (reference sequence). This CDR3 reads CASTRGRTEAFF. The CDR3 bases are TGCGCCAGTACAAGAGGTAGGACTGAAGCTTTCTTT.

This chain uses TRBV5-6 with TRBJ2-1; the match to TRBD2 covers 10 bases. The ends lost 5 bases at V and 7 bases at J; junction bases unmatched: 9. This CDR3 is 15 amino acids long. The V gene's germline CDR1 is SGHDT and CDR2 YYEEEE. Here the CDR3 DNA reads TGTGCCAGCAGGGAAGGGACTAGCGTAATTAATGAGCAGTTCTTC. This encodes CASREGTSVINEQFF.

This chain connects TRBV14 to TRBJ1-5; unclear D gene. V lost 1 base to trimming and J lost 7 bases, with 11 bases between them. Germline values: CDR1 SGHDN, CDR2 FVKESK. CDR3 length equals 14 residues. The CDR3: CASSQGGGIQPQHF. CDR3 coding DNA: TGTGCCAGCAGCCAAGGGGGAGGGATCCAGCCCCAGCATTTT.

J is TRBJ1-4 and V is TRBV5-1; possible D gene TRBD1, 5 bases. The CDR3 is 14 residues long. Germline CDR1 is SGHRS and CDR2 is YFSETQ. V gave up 5 bases and J gave up 5 bases, with 13 bases separating them. The DNA of the CDR3 is TGCGCCAGCAGGATGACAGAGGAAAATGAAAAACTGTTTTTT. Translation gives CASRMTEENEKLFF.

The CDR3 DNA follows: TGCGCCAGCAGCCAAGACGACTTACTAGGACAGGGGGAGTTCAACGAGCAGTACTTC. This translates into CASSQDDLLGQGEFNEQYF. The chain is built from TRBV4-3 and TRBJ2-7, with 10 bases identical to TRBD1. Germline CDR1 LGHNA, CDR2 YSLEER. V shed 0 bases, J shed 5 bases, and the junction held 16 bases outside the gene matches. CDR3 size: 19 residues.

This chain joins TRBV2 and TRBJ1-5, with D possibly matching TRBD1 (5 bases). CDR3 length: 15 amino acids. Trimming removed 7 bases at V and 1 base at J, with 14 bases between. The germline V gene has CDR1 SNHLY and CDR2 FYNNEI. The CDR3 DNA follows: TGTGCCAGCAAAGGGGACTTTTTGAGCAATCAGCCCCAGCATTTT. Translating it yields CASKGDFLSNQPQHF.

The chain combines TRBV5-5 with TRBJ1-3; TRBD1 is a possible D gene (5 bases). The V and J ends lost 0 bases and 0 bases respectively, with 10 bases between them. Germline CDR1 and CDR2: SGHKS and YYEKEE (reference sequence). There are 16 residues in the CDR3. The CDR3 protein is CASSLDVRASGNTIYF. For the CDR3, the DNA is TGTGCCAGCAGCTTGGACGTCAGGGCCTCTGGAAACACCATATATTTT.

This rearrangement joins TRBV7-9 to TRBJ1-1, with D maybe TRBD1 (6 bases). The germline CDR1 and CDR2 sequences are SEHNR and FQNEAQ (reference sequence). This CDR3 region has 14 residues. V lost 3 bases to trimming and J lost 4 bases, with 12 bases between them. The DNA of the CDR3 is TGTGCCAGCAGCTTGGGGGCGGTGGGCACTGAAGCTTTCTTT. Encoded protein: CASSLGAVGTEAFF.

In DNA form, the CDR3 reads TGTGCCACCAGTGATCCCCGTGGGACTAGCGGGGGACCAGATACGCAGTATTTT. Encoded protein: CATSDPRGTSGGPDTQYF. The chain combines TRBV24-1 with TRBJ2-3; 14 bases are a match to TRBD2. Germline lookup yields CDR1 KGHDR and CDR2 SFDVKD. The length of the CDR3 is 18 residues. Unmatched junction bases numbered 8, after V lost 3 bases and J lost 4 bases.

This chain uses TRBV9 with TRBJ2-3; D is possibly TRBD2 (6 bases). Germline-derived CDR1 and CDR2 are SGDLS and YYNGEE. V was trimmed by 7 bases and J by 6 bases, leaving 6 bases between them. This CDR3 has 10 amino acids. The CDR3 here is CASGGDTQYF. The CDR3 nucleotides read TGTGCCAGCGGGGGGGATACGCAGTATTTT.

The rearrangement uses TRBV25-1 and TRBJ2-1; D is undetermined. V was cut by 6 bases and J by 0 bases, with 9 bases left in between. The CDR3 length is 14 residues. In germline, CDR1 is MGHDK, CDR2 SYGVNS. CDR3 nucleotide sequence: TGTGCCAGCAGAAAACAGATCTCCTACAATGAGCAGTTCTTC. Its protein is CASRKQISYNEQFF.

This clone was seen just once. The V and J genes are TRBV5-1 and TRBJ2-2; the match to TRBD1 covers 7 bases. Germline loops: CDR1 SGHRS, CDR2 YFSETQ. Germline trimming cut 2 bases from V and 3 bases from J; bases unmatched to any gene: 7. CDR3 length: 16 residues. The chain's CDR3 is CASSFLRQGYTGELFF. CDR3 coding DNA: TGCGCCAGCAGCTTCCTCCGACAGGGTTACACCGGGGAGCTGTTTTTT.

This clone was observed once. In DNA, the CDR3 is TGTGCCAGCAGCCCCACCGGACAGGGTTACAATGAGCAGTTCTTC. Translated: CASSPTGQGYNEQFF. The V gene is TRBV28, the J gene TRBJ2-1, with 8 bases aligning to TRBD1. The length of the CDR3 is 15 residues. In germline, CDR1 is MDHEN, CDR2 SYDVKM. V shed 6 bases, J shed 4 bases, and the junction held 8 bases outside the gene matches.

This clone turned up a few times. The chain joins TRBV9 to TRBJ1-2, with D possibly being TRBD1 (6 bases). This CDR3 has 15 residues. The V end lost 1 base, the J end lost 5 bases, and 15 bases lay between the germline ends. Per the germline V gene, CDR1 is SGDLS and CDR2 is YYNGEE. CDR3 amino acids: CASSVRGSLRYGYTF. The CDR3 bases are TGTGCCAGCAGCGTAAGGGGGTCCTTAAGGTATGGCTACACCTTC.